This T cell receptor (beta chain) derives from a study of molecular identifiers for immune sequencing clone quantification. Findings and caveats of the study: Single-cell amounts of spiked Jurkat TCR RNA were reportedly detectable among some 1 million naive cells.

Naive CD8 T cells were FACS-sorted by CD8+CD4-CCR7+CD45RA+ markers. This clonotype has at least ten counts. Its antigen is unknown. The length of the CDR3 is 16 residues. Per the germline V gene, CDR1 is KGHSH and CDR2 is LQKENI. The V gene end was trimmed by 4 bases and the J gene end by 1 base; junction bases not matched to a gene: 9. Both previously described methods and listed TCR primers were employed to make bulk TCR libraries. TCRdb re-analysed the PCR reads in MiXCR, keeping a single row per CDR3 protein. The table shows about 97,000 distinct CDR3 sequences, with 20% to 25% occurring only once.

The sequence was collected from a human donor in good health. Some libraries in this study had Jurkat cell RNA spiked in. The J gene is TRBJ1-1, the V gene TRBV18; TRBD1 aligns across 7 bases. Sequenced input: naive CD8+ T cells from blood, with Jurkat cell RNA spiked in. Described subset: FACS-sorted CD8+CD4-CCR7+CD45RA+ naive T cells. Written as DNA, the CDR3 is TGTGCCAGCTCACTAGCCCGGGGACAGCAGAACACTGAAGCTTTCTTT. Translated: CASSLARGQQNTEAFF. Full variable domain (missing parts from reference TRBV18 and TRBJ1-1): NAGVMQNPRHLVRRRGQEARLRCSPMKGHSHVYWYRQLPEEGLKFMVYLQKENIIDESGMPKERFSAEFPKEGPSILRIQQVVRGDSAAYFCASSLARGQQNTEAFFGQGTRLTVV.